The source of this T cell receptor beta chain is a study of CD8 T cells in ankylosing spondylitis. The study's findings and limits: Blood of patients with ankylosing spondylitis appeared to be characterized by a TCR beta motif of about eight highly homologous variants.

CDR1 MDHEN and CDR2 SYDVKM come from the germline V gene. The CDR3 is 14 amino acids. The ends lost 6 bases at V and 1 base at J; junction bases unmatched: 5. This clonotype was seen a few times. Its cognate antigen is unknown. TCRdb reprocessed the 5' RACE reads with MiXCR, giving one entry per CDR3 protein. The sample carries about 440,000 distinct CDR3 sequences, 15% to 20% recorded once. The sample consisted of blood, either unsorted or a sorted T cell fraction (not recorded which). The chain joins TRBV28 to TRBJ2-7, with TRBD2 matching over 8 bases. This sequence was found in a male donor with ankylosing spondylitis. The CDR3 reads CASSSAGDSYEQYF. The CDR3 DNA sequence: TGTGCCAGCAGCTCAGCGGGAGATTCCTACGAGCAGTACTTC. Combining the CDR3 with reference TRBV28 and TRBJ2-7 gives the whole variable domain DVKVTQSSRYLVKRTGEKVFLECVQDMDHENMFWYRQDPGLGLRLIYFSYDVKMKEKGDIPEGYSVSREKKERFSLILESASTNQTSMYLCASSSAGDSYEQYFGPGTRLTVT.